This TCR beta chain was observed in a study of radiation and T cells in renal cell carcinoma. Across the whole study: Nephrectomy followed 15 Gy stereotactic body radiation by 4 weeks.

Study outcomes and limitations: Top tumor clonotypes rose in blood 2 weeks post-radiation, then contracted. Baseline intratumoral clonotype presence is unknown without pretreatment biopsies.

The germline CDR1 and CDR2 sequences are SGHDT and YYEEEE. The CDR3 spans 13 residues. Libraries were prepared by immunoSEQ multiplex PCR; TCRdb keeps only in-frame clonotypes and omits some of them. The sample shows 70,000 to 100,000 clones, about 86% of them seen only once. The time point denotes: blood 2 weeks post-SBRT. Treatment: 15 Gy SBRT to primary tumor, nephrectomy 4 weeks later. This renal cell carcinoma was of the clear cell type. This clone came up once. The antigen is undetermined. V usage is TRBV5-6 and J usage is TRBJ2-5; no clear D gene. The J call may be in error: the DNA end matches TRBJ2-7 better. The sequencing used blood, collected from a patient whose treatment included radiotherapy and nephrectomy. The sequence was collected from a woman between 50 and 59 years old with renal cell carcinoma. The CDR3 loop is CASSFVSLYEQYF. In DNA form, the CDR3 reads TGTGCCAGCAGCTTCGTCAGCCTCTACGAGCAGTACTTC.